Following are 31 T cell receptor beta chains from one sample sequenced in a study of T cell repertoires in cytomegalovirus infection. The antigens for these receptors are not known. TCRdb called the reads again in MiXCR, with one record for every CDR3 protein. The table lists 100,000 to 150,000 distinct CDR3 sequences, about 32% of them singletons. The sample consisted of CD8+ T cells from cultured PBMCs, taken from culture after CMV antigen stimulation. Source of these receptors: a human donor in good health (CMV status not recorded). Some clones in this sample may be carry-over from other donors' samples.

This clonotype was detected a few times. The rearrangement joins TRBV19 to TRBJ2-1; 8 bases map to TRBD2. CDR3 size: 14 residues. The germline CDR1 and CDR2 sequences are LNHDA and SQIVND (reference sequence). V lost 5 bases to trimming and J lost 4 bases; unmatched junction nucleotides: 4. The CDR3 DNA sequence: TGTGCCAGTAGTGAAGGGACTAGATACAATGAGCAGTTCTTC. Amino acid sequence: CASSEGTRYNEQFF.

This clonotype was picked up a small number of times. This chain uses TRBV7-8 with TRBJ1-4; D unresolved. Germline CDR1 and CDR2: SGHVS and FQNEAQ. Trimming pared 4 bases from V and 7 bases from J, leaving 13 bases between. This CDR3 region has 14 residues. CDR3 sequence: CASSSAGPLEKLFF. CDR3 DNA sequence: TGTGCCAGCAGCTCGGCCGGGCCGCTTGAAAAACTGTTTTTT.

The J gene is TRBJ1-1, the V gene TRBV19; no reliable D call. Germline CDR1 LNHDA, CDR2 SQIVND (reference sequence). The CDR3 has 14 amino acids. The ends were cut back, 5 bases at V and 3 bases at J, with 13 bases in the middle. The CDR3 loop is CASSAQRWDTEAFF. CDR3 sequence (DNA): TGTGCCAGTAGTGCCCAACGGTGGGACACTGAAGCTTTCTTT.

This clonotype turned up a few times. The CDR3 loop is CASTPRGVYGYTF. In DNA form, the CDR3 reads TGTGCCAGTACCCCAAGGGGGGTGTATGGCTACACCTTC. The chain carries TRBV19 and TRBJ1-2; tentatively, D is TRBD1 (6 bases). V was trimmed by 7 bases and J by 5 bases, leaving 14 bases between them. This CDR3 comprises 13 residues. Germline CDR1 and CDR2: LNHDA and SQIVND (reference sequence).

In this sample, this clonotype turned up a few times. The chain recombines TRBV4-1 with TRBJ1-1; D not certain. Per the germline V gene, CDR1 is MGHRA and CDR2 is YSYEKL. The CDR3 loop spans 13 amino acids. Trimming stripped 4 bases from V and 1 base from J, with 7 bases between. In DNA form, the CDR3 reads TGCGCCAGCAGCCGAGTGACGAACACTGAAGCTTTCTTT. It translates to CASSRVTNTEAFF.

V gene TRBV12-3 or TRBV12-4 combines with J gene TRBJ1-1, with D hard to call. V lost 2 bases and J 4 bases, leaving 17 bases between the germline ends. This CDR3 contains 16 residues. The DNA of the CDR3 is TGTGCCAGCAGTTTAAGTGGGTTAGGTAAAAGCACTGAAGCTTTCTTT. Its protein product is CASSLSGLGKSTEAFF.

The V call is TRBV19, the J call TRBJ1-2; the D is unclear. CDR1 is LNHDA, CDR2 SQIVND, per germline (reference sequence). The germline V and J ends were trimmed by 10 bases and 5 bases, with 11 bases remaining between them. CDR3 length: 11 residues. This chain's CDR3 is CATRMGYGYTF. The CDR3, as DNA: TGTGCCACCCGAATGGGGTATGGCTACACCTTC. Looking up the rest from reference TRBV19 and TRBJ1-2 gives the full variable domain: DGGITQSPKYLFRKEGQNVTLSCEQNLNHDAMYWYRQDPGQGLRLIYYSQIVNDFQKGDIAEGYSVSREKKESFPLTVTSAQKNPTAFYLCATRMGYGYTFGSGTRLTVV.

This clonotype showed up just a few times. V usage is TRBV24-1 and J usage is TRBJ2-5; D gene uncertain. The V end was cut by 1 base, the J end by 0 bases, with 5 bases between. Germline V gene lookup returns CDR1 KGHDR and CDR2 SFDVKD. This CDR3 spans 14 amino acids. CDR3 amino acids: CATSDFNNQETQYF. The CDR3 bases are TGTGCCACCAGTGATTTCAACAACCAAGAGACCCAGTACTTC.

This chain uses TRBV28 with TRBJ2-7; D unresolved. The CDR3 covers 13 residues. V lost 2 bases and J lost 3, with 8 bases in between. The V gene's germline CDR1 is MDHEN and CDR2 SYDVKM. In DNA, the CDR3 is TGTGCCAGCAGTTTAATCGGCAGCTACGAGCAGTACTTC. It translates to CASSLIGSYEQYF.

The chain uses TRBV9 and TRBJ1-2; no firm D call. The germline V gene encodes CDR1 SGDLS and CDR2 YYNGEE. V was clipped by 4 bases and J by 8 bases, with 15 bases between them. The CDR3 covers 13 residues. The CDR3 coding sequence is TGTGCCAGCAGCCCCCAGGAGGGTACGGGCTACACCTTC. The encoded protein is CASSPQEGTGYTF.

This clonotype showed up just a few times. This chain uses TRBV19 with TRBJ1-6; 11 bases are shared with TRBD1. Losses at the gene ends were 3 bases for V and 6 bases for J; bases not matched to a gene: 1. CDR3 length equals 15 residues. CDR1 is LNHDA, CDR2 SQIVND, per germline (reference sequence). DNA for the CDR3: TGTGCCAGTAGTATTGGGACAGGGGGTAATTCACCCCTCCACTTT. The encoded protein is CASSIGTGGNSPLHF.

This clonotype turned up a few times. The chain uses TRBV11-2 and TRBJ2-4, with a possible D match to TRBD1 (6 bases). Germline CDR1 SGHAT, CDR2 FQNNGV. The CDR3 totals 14 residues. V lost 5 bases and J lost 5, with 13 bases in between. This CDR3 reads CASSLPRQENIQYF. CDR3 bases: TGTGCCAGCAGCCTACCGCGACAGGAAAACATTCAGTACTTC. Full variable domain (missing parts from reference TRBV11-2 and TRBJ2-4): EAGVAQSPRYKIIEKRQSVAFWCNPISGHATLYWYQQILGQGPKLLIQFQNNGVVDDSQLPKDRFSAERLKGVDSTLKIQPAKLEDSAVYLCASSLPRQENIQYFGAGTRLSVL.

The chain links TRBV29-1 to TRBJ2-5; a possible D gene is TRBD1 (5 bases). CDR1 and CDR2 (germline): SQVTM, ANQGSEA. The CDR3 runs 12 residues. V lost 4 bases and J 5 bases, leaving 11 bases between the germline ends. The CDR3 is CSVVRGGETQYF. Written as DNA, the CDR3 is TGCAGCGTTGTTAGGGGCGGCGAGACCCAGTACTTC.

This clonotype was found once. The chain couples TRBV5-6 to TRBJ2-2, with 7 bases identical to TRBD1. CDR1 and CDR2 (germline): SGHDT, YYEEEE. J gave up 6 bases and V 0 bases, and 5 bases lay outside the gene matches. The CDR3 spans 15 residues. The CDR3 region has the DNA TGTGCCAGCAGCTTGGATTTGCAGGGGGCCGGGGAGCTGTTTTTT. Translated: CASSLDLQGAGELFF.

The chain recombines TRBV7-9 with TRBJ2-7; no reliable D call. Germline V gene data show CDR1 as SEHNR and CDR2 as FQNEAQ (reference sequence). V was shortened by 1 base and J by 1 base, with 8 bases between the two germline ends. This CDR3 comprises 14 residues. The CDR3 is CASSLVPRSYEQYF. The DNA of the CDR3 is TGTGCCAGCAGCTTAGTCCCTCGGTCCTACGAGCAGTACTTC.

This clonotype was observed a few times. The J gene is TRBJ2-7, the V gene TRBV7-9; D call uncertain. V lost 4 bases, J lost 5 bases, and 9 bases lay in between. This CDR3 comprises 12 residues. The germline gives CDR1 SEHNR, CDR2 FQNEAQ (reference sequence). Written as DNA, the CDR3 is TGTGCCAGCAGCTCGGGTCCGGACGAGCAGTACTTC. Translation: CASSSGPDEQYF. Combining the CDR3 with reference TRBV7-9 and TRBJ2-7 gives the whole variable domain DTGVSQNPRHKITKRGQNVTFRCDPISEHNRLYWYRQTLGQGPEFLTYFQNEAQLEKSRLLSDRFSAERPKGSFSTLEIQRTEQGDSAMYLCASSSGPDEQYFGPGTRLTVT.

This clonotype was observed a few times. This chain connects TRBV6-5 to TRBJ1-1; tentative D call: TRBD1 (5 bases). V lost 0 bases and J 3 bases, leaving 8 bases between the germline ends. Germline V gives CDR1 MNHEY, CDR2 SVGAGI. The CDR3 is 14 residues long. CDR3 nucleotide sequence: TGTGCCAGCAGTTACTCCGCCAGGGACACTGAAGCTTTCTTT. Residues: CASSYSARDTEAFF.

V and J are TRBV27 and TRBJ1-2, with TRBD1 matching 10 bases. This CDR3 is 15 amino acids long. Germline values: CDR1 MNHEY, CDR2 SMNVEV (reference sequence). The ends lost 5 bases at V and 8 bases at J; junction bases unmatched: 11. The DNA of the CDR3 is TGTGCCAGCAGTCCGCCAATTGGGACAGGGGAGGGCTACACCTTC. It is translated as CASSPPIGTGEGYTF.

The rearrangement joins TRBV5-1 to TRBJ2-5; D may be TRBD1 or TRBD2 (6 bases each). Germline V CDR1 and CDR2: SGHRS, YFSETQ. The CDR3 is made up of 16 amino acids. Trimming shortened V by 6 bases and J by 4 bases, and 22 bases separated the two germline ends. The CDR3 spells CASTLGTGAGRETQYF. CDR3 nucleotide sequence: TGCGCCAGCACTTTAGGAACGGGGGCCGGACGAGAGACCCAGTACTTC.

This clonotype was seen just once. The V call is TRBV28, the J call TRBJ1-2; D remains ambiguous. Germline loops: CDR1 MDHEN, CDR2 SYDVKM. The CDR3 extends over 15 amino acids. V was cut by 2 bases and J by 4 bases, with 14 bases left in between. The CDR3: CASSLTEINPYGYTF. CDR3 nucleotides: TGTGCCAGCAGTTTAACAGAGATAAATCCCTATGGCTACACCTTC.

The rearrangement links TRBV27 to TRBJ2-3; tentatively, D is TRBD1 (5 bases). This CDR3 has 16 amino acids. V dropped 5 bases and J dropped 0 bases, with 15 bases sitting between them. In germline, CDR1 is MNHEY, CDR2 SMNVEV (reference sequence). CDR3 nucleotides: TGTGCCAGCAGTGGGCAAGACAGTTCTAGCACAGATACGCAGTATTTT. As protein: CASSGQDSSSTDTQYF.

The chain joins TRBV19 to TRBJ2-3; either TRBD1 or TRBD2 may supply D (5 bases each). The CDR3 length is 14 residues. The ends were cut back, 4 bases at V and 3 bases at J, with 11 bases in the middle. Germline CDR1 is LNHDA and CDR2 is SQIVND (reference sequence). CDR3 amino acids: CASSKGDGTDTQYF. The CDR3 region has the DNA TGTGCCAGTAGTAAAGGGGACGGGACAGATACGCAGTATTTT.

This clonotype occurred many times. This chain joins TRBV27 and TRBJ2-7; D possibly corresponds to TRBD1 (8 bases). The CDR3 sequence is 12 residues long. Looked up from germline, CDR1 is MNHEY and CDR2 is SMNVEV (reference sequence). The V gene lost 5 bases and the J gene lost 7 bases, with 12 bases spanning the gap. CDR3 sequence reads: CASSQQGGEQYF. The DNA for the CDR3 is TGTGCCAGCAGTCAACAGGGGGGGGAGCAGTACTTC.

In this sample, this clonotype turned up a few times. This sequence joins TRBV7-4 and TRBJ2-3, with D perhaps being TRBD1 or TRBD2 (5 bases each). CDR3 size: 17 residues. CDR1 and CDR2 (germline): SGHVT, SQSDAQ. V was shortened by 2 bases and J by 6 bases, with 21 bases between the two germline ends. CDR3 amino acids: CASSLNGNYGDRDTQYF. The CDR3 nucleotides read TGTGCCAGCAGCTTAAACGGGAATTACGGGGACCGGGATACGCAGTATTTT. The whole variable domain, remainder taken from reference TRBV7-4 and TRBJ2-3, is GAGVSQSPRYKVAKRGRDVALRCDSISGHVTLYWYRQTLGQGSEVLTYSQSDAQRDKSGRPSGRFSAERPERSVSTLKIQRTEQGDSAVYLCASSLNGNYGDRDTQYFGPGTRLTVL.

The chain joins TRBV20-1 to TRBJ1-5; D is possibly TRBD1 (6 bases). From germline, CDR1 is DFQATT and CDR2 SNEGSKA (reference sequence). This CDR3 has 15 residues. Trimming shortened V by 0 bases and J by 4 bases, and 13 bases separated the two germline ends. DNA of the CDR3: TGCAGTGCTAGAGATCCGGACAGCCCAAATCAGCCCCAGCATTTT. This sequence encodes CSARDPDSPNQPQHF.

This chain joins TRBV2 and TRBJ2-7; D possibly corresponds to TRBD1 (5 bases). Trimming took 6 bases from V and 5 from J, leaving 11 bases between them. This CDR3 is 12 amino acids long. Germline assignment: CDR1 SNHLY and CDR2 FYNNEI. CDR3: CASRGARDEQYF. In nucleotides, the CDR3 is TGTGCCAGCAGAGGGGCCCGGGACGAGCAGTACTTC.

The V call is TRBV7-2, the J call TRBJ1-2, with D perhaps matching TRBD1 (5 bases). The length of the CDR3 is 14 residues. Deletions cut 1 base from V and 6 bases from J, with 12 bases between. Germline V CDR1 and CDR2: SGHTA, FQGNSA. CDR3 bases: TGTGCCAGCAGCTTAGAGGGCAGGGAACATGGCTACACCTTC. Its protein product is CASSLEGREHGYTF.

The chain has TRBV10-3 and TRBJ2-7; the D gene is possibly TRBD2 (5 bases). V lost 0 bases, J lost 3 bases, and 15 bases lay in between. Per the germline V gene, CDR1 is ENHRY and CDR2 is SYGVKD. There are 16 residues in the CDR3. In DNA form, the CDR3 reads TGTGCCATCAGTGAGTCCTCTTCTAGCTTGGGCTACGAGCAGTACTTC. It is translated as CAISESSSSLGYEQYF.

This clonotype was seen more than once but under ten times. The gene calls are TRBV4-2 and TRBJ1-4, with TRBD1 identical over 11 bases. The CDR3 contains 15 residues. Unmatched junction bases numbered 2, after V lost 2 bases and J lost 6 bases. The germline V gene has CDR1 LGHNA and CDR2 YNFKEQ. The CDR3 sequence: CASSQSGQGDEKLFF. CDR3 nucleotides: TGTGCCAGCAGCCAATCGGGACAGGGGGATGAAAAACTGTTTTTT.

This chain uses TRBV5-1 with TRBJ2-2, with D maybe TRBD2 (5 bases). The germline V and J ends were trimmed by 6 bases and 7 bases, with 16 bases remaining between them. Per the germline V gene, CDR1 is SGHRS and CDR2 is YFSETQ. There are 14 residues in the CDR3. CDR3 protein: CASTETLEGGELFF. The CDR3, as DNA: TGCGCCAGCACGGAAACCCTCGAGGGCGGGGAGCTGTTTTTT.

CDR3 protein: CASSGQTGRNTEAFF. DNA of the CDR3: TGTGCCAGCAGTGGGCAGACAGGGAGGAACACTGAAGCTTTCTTT. The rearrangement links TRBV2 to TRBJ1-1, with TRBD1 matching 7 bases. CDR1 SNHLY and CDR2 FYNNEI come from the germline V gene. The CDR3 totals 15 residues. The trim removed 4 bases at V and 1 base at J, leaving 6 bases unmatched.